This TCR beta chain was retrieved from a study of T-cell memory formation after mild COVID-19 (dated by TCRdb to the early 2020s). Regarding the study in general: TCR sequence clusters from the two donors were largely donor specific. Longitudinal TCRalpha and TCRbeta repertoire sequencing tracked T-cell clones expanding and contracting after mild COVID-19 in two donors. The cohort comprised two young, previously healthy adult volunteers, one female and one male.

The reads were generated on an Illumina NovaSeq 6000. TCRalpha and TCRbeta cDNA libraries were built by 5'RACE with constant-segment primers, adding sample barcodes and unique molecular identifiers. RNA was extracted from every sample with Trizol reagent. Libraries were amplified in two PCR steps, with a second sample barcode and Illumina TruSeq adapters added in the second step. Libraries were sequenced on an Illumina NovaSeq with 2 x 150 bp paired-end reads. The source study handled its data this way. With migec v1.2.7, reads were demultiplexed and then collapsed into UMI-guided consensus sequences. With mixcr v2.1.11, UMI consensuses were aligned to TRA and TRB V and J templates and assembled into clonotypes. Clonotypes were classified as expanded or contracted when called significant by both edgeR and NoisET, with noise models trained on biological replicates. edgeR calls used a false discovery rate-adjusted p below 0.01 and a log2 fold-change threshold of 1. As an exploratory analysis of dynamics, max-normalized trajectories of the 1000 most abundant clonotypes were examined by PCA with hierarchical clustering. Separately sequenced CD4+ and CD8+ repertoires were used to assign the CD4 or CD8 phenotype of responding clones. In TCRdb, the public reads were trimmed at Q25 with fastp and aligned with MiXCR, with productive beta chains retained. Each entry merges the rows of one CDR3 protein and shows their most common DNA and genes. The V and J calls and clone size are TCRdb's, not the authors'. The sample yields hundreds of thousands of distinct CDR3 sequences; 20% were counted once. The ten largest account for 7.5% to 9.5% of the sample.

Ficoll-Paque density gradient centrifugation was used to isolate PBMCs. From the cysteine through the phenylalanine, the CDR3 covers 14 amino acids. CDR3 DNA is the only sequence kept; it has 42 bases, read in frame from the first base. The germline V gene (reference sequence) supplies CDR1 SGHKS and CDR2 YYEKEE. V is cut by 4 bases and J by 1 base, and the space between the germline ends is 8 bases. Worth noting for this clonotype: This clone's antigen is unknown. A much larger clonotype is one base distant, so this may be a read error.

The paper as a whole reports these results and caveats: Contracting CD4+ clones turned up mainly in the CM and EM memory subsets, whereas EMRA was where CD8+ clones were enriched. SARS-CoV-2 specificity was not confirmed for the second-wave clones peaking on day 37. Some responding clones were detected in pre-infection memory, which suggested that pre-existing cross-reactive memory T cells had joined the SARS-CoV-2 response. The study included only a couple of mild cases, and larger cohorts that include severe cases with pre-infection samples were judged to be necessary. From day 15 to 85, contracting clones showed balanced CD4/CD8 phenotypes, whereas a second wave of clones that expanded from day 15 to 37 leaned towards CD4+.

The specimen was PBMCs or a T cell subset sorted from them (not recorded which). This TCR was sampled from an adult woman who had mild COVID-19 (a few samples of this study predate the infection). The sample titles of this study are shuffled in the database, so cell type and time point are left out; the donor was told from shared clones. The chain is assembled from TRBV5-5 and TRBJ2-2, and perhaps TRBD2 as D gene, on 5 matching bases. The nucleotide sequence is given as TGTGCCAGCAGCCACGGGGTGAACACCGGGGAGCTGTTTTTT. Its translation reads: CASSHGVNTGELFF.